One sample yielded the 10 T cell receptor beta chains listed below, sequenced in a study of blood T cells in healthy people across ages. A second roughly 6 to 12 cycle PCR used barcoded and J-beta primers. TCRdb recomputed calls from the 5' RACE reads with MiXCR, one row per CDR3 protein. The table includes 550,000 to 700,000 distinct CDR3 sequences, 27% detected once. The sequencing sample was made of blood. Receptors originate from a woman in her seventies in good health.

This clonotype has a single count. V is TRBV29-1 and J is TRBJ1-1, with 9 positions matching TRBD1. The CDR3 extends over 14 amino acids. V lost 6 bases to trimming and J lost 6 bases; unmatched junction nucleotides: 11. Germline CDR1 SQVTM, CDR2 ANQGSEA. The CDR3, as DNA: TGCAGCGTCGTTGCCTTACAGGGGGCCTCTGAAGCTTTCTTT. Protein: CSVVALQGASEAFF. The full variable domain, its missing parts supplied by reference TRBV29-1 and TRBJ1-1, is SAVISQKPSRDICQRGTSLTIQCQVDSQVTMMFWYRQQPGQSLTLIATANQGSEATYESGFVIDKFPISRPNLTFSTLTVSNMSPEDSSIYLCSVVALQGASEAFFGQGTRLTVV.

The CDR3 region is CASSLEVGGLYGYTF. In nucleotides, the CDR3 is TGTGCCAGCAGCTTAGAGGTTGGGGGTCTCTATGGCTACACCTTC. This rearrangement joins TRBV7-9 to TRBJ1-2; D is possibly TRBD1 (5 bases). This CDR3 has 15 amino acids. Germline V gene sequence: CDR1 SEHNR, CDR2 FQNEAQ (reference sequence). The V and J ends lost 1 base and 4 bases respectively, with 13 bases between them.

The chain employs TRBV5-1 and TRBJ1-2; the D is unclear. Germline loops: CDR1 SGHRS, CDR2 YFSETQ. The CDR3 contains 13 residues. The V end lost 4 bases, the J end lost 4 bases, and 11 bases lay between the germline ends. The CDR3 nucleotides read TGCGCCAGCAGCCCGACGGCTCTCTATGGCTACACCTTC. It codes for CASSPTALYGYTF. Supplemented by reference TRBV5-1 and TRBJ1-2, the full variable domain reads KAGVTQTPRYLIKTRGQQVTLSCSPISGHRSVSWYQQTPGQGLQFLFEYFSETQRNKGNFPGRFSGRQFSNSRSEMNVSTLELGDSALYLCASSPTALYGYTFGSGTRLTVV.

The chain joins TRBV21-1 to TRBJ1-1; TRBD1, the table's D call, lacks a check against the DNA. TRBV21-1 is annotated as a pseudogene. The CDR3 consists of 13 residues. The CDR3 DNA sequence: TGTGCCAGCAAAGGGGACATGAACACTGAAGCTTTCTTT. It specifies CASKGDMNTEAFF.

V and J are TRBV9 and TRBJ2-3, with TRBD2 matching over 10 bases. CDR3 size: 16 residues. V shed 0 bases, J shed 4 bases, and the junction held 5 bases outside the gene matches. CDR1 SGDLS and CDR2 YYNGEE come from the germline V gene. The CDR3 nucleotides are TGTGCCAGCAGCGTAGCTAGCGGGGGTGTACCAGATACGCAGTATTTT. Amino acid sequence: CASSVASGGVPDTQYF.

The chain combines TRBV12-3 or TRBV12-4 with TRBJ2-2, with D uncertain. The germline V and J ends were trimmed by 3 bases and 3 bases, with 8 bases remaining between them. The CDR3 is 14 residues long. In DNA, the CDR3 is TGTGCCAGCAGTTTTCAAACCGACACCGGGGAGCTGTTTTTT. Protein sequence: CASSFQTDTGELFF.

The V gene is TRBV29-1, the J gene TRBJ1-4; the D is unclear. The CDR3 runs to 14 residues. The V and J ends lost 6 bases and 0 bases respectively, with 11 bases between them. Germline CDR1 is SQVTM and CDR2 is ANQGSEA. The CDR3, as DNA: TGCAGCGTCGGTAGGGATGCAACTAATGAAAAACTGTTTTTT. This translates into CSVGRDATNEKLFF.

This clonotype was recorded a few times. The genes are TRBV7-2 and TRBJ1-2, with TRBD1 identical over 7 bases. The germline V gene has CDR1 SGHTA and CDR2 FQGNSA. The CDR3 has 13 amino acids. The J segment lost 8 bases and the V segment lost 5 bases, leaving 8 bases of the junction unmatched. The CDR3 nucleotides read TGTGCCAGCAGCCCCGGGACAGCTGGGGGCTACACCTTC. Its translation: CASSPGTAGGYTF.

A few counts support this clonotype. This sequence joins TRBV10-3 and TRBJ1-2; 7 positions agree with TRBD1. The germline V gene encodes CDR1 ENHRY and CDR2 SYGVKD. This CDR3 contains 15 residues. The ends lost 4 bases at V and 7 bases at J; junction bases unmatched: 12. The chain's CDR3 is CAISAKGQKSRGYTF. For the CDR3, the DNA is TGTGCCATCAGTGCTAAGGGACAGAAGTCGCGTGGCTACACCTTC.

In its sample, this clonotype was seen many times. The chain links TRBV5-1 to TRBJ1-1; D unresolved. Germline V CDR1 and CDR2: SGHRS, YFSETQ. Deletions cut 4 bases from V and 4 bases from J, with 8 bases between. This CDR3 is built from 12 residues. The CDR3 region is CASSPTGTEAFF. CDR3 DNA: TGCGCCAGCAGCCCAACGGGCACTGAAGCTTTCTTT.